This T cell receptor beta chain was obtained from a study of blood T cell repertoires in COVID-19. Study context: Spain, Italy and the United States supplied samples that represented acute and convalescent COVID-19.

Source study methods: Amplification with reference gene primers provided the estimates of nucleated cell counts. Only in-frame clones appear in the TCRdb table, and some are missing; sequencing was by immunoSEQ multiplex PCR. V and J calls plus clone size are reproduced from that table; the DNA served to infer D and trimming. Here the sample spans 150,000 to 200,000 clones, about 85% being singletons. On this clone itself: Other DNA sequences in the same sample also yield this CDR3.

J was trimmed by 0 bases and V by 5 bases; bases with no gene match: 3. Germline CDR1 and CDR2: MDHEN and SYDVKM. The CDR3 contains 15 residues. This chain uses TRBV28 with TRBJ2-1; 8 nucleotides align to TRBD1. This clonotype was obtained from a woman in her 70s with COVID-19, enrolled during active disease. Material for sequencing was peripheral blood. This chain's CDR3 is CASSLTGGSYNEQFF. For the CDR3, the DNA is TGTGCCAGCAGTCTCACAGGGGGCTCCTACAATGAGCAGTTCTTC.